The table lists the clone carrying this TCR beta chain with a few counts. Its specificity is unknown. This record comes from a study of post-analysis software for immune sequencing data. General observations from the study: Multiple sclerosis was associated with a significant reduction in normalized Chao1 diversity relative to controls.

Presence of unique molecular identifiers characterized the TCR beta cDNA libraries. TCRdb called the PCR reads again in MiXCR, with one record for every CDR3 protein. The sample has 450,000 or so distinct CDR3 sequences, 45% seen once. This TCR came from a girl between 5 and 17 years old with multiple sclerosis. Sequencing was performed on blood.

In nucleotides, the CDR3 is TGCGCCAGCAGCCTTTCGGGGGCTCTCTCCTACAATGAGCAGTTCTTC. Residues: CASSLSGALSYNEQFF. The genes are TRBV4-1 and TRBJ2-1; D may be TRBD1 or TRBD2 (6 bases each). The V end was cut by 4 bases, the J end by 0 bases, with 13 bases between. The CDR3 contains 16 residues. Per germline, CDR1 MGHRA and CDR2 YSYEKL.